The next 17 T cell receptor beta chains were all read from a single sample in a study of shared clonotypes between healthy human individuals. Sequenced by immunoSEQ multiplex PCR; TCRdb stores in-frame clones only, minus some. Here the sample spans 950,000 to 1,300,000 clones, roughly 75% being singletons. Sequences were obtained from memory CD4+ T cells sorted from blood. Subset in this sample: CD45RA-negative fraction. The source is a man younger than 30 in good health.

CDR3 loop: CASRRLAGSRGRPTDTQYF. For the CDR3, the DNA is TGTGCCAGCAGGCGACTAGCCGGCTCAAGGGGGAGACCCACAGATACGCAGTATTTT. The gene calls are TRBV5-6 and TRBJ2-3; D may be TRBD2 (7 bases). The CDR3 runs to 19 residues. Per germline, CDR1 SGHDT and CDR2 YYEEEE. Trimming removed 5 bases from V and 2 bases from J, with 27 bases in between.

The rearrangement uses TRBV6-6 and TRBJ1-5; 10 nucleotides match TRBD1. The ends lost 4 bases at V and 1 base at J; junction bases unmatched: 4. Germline CDR1 is MNHNY and CDR2 is SVGAGI (reference sequence). This CDR3 spans 16 amino acids. CDR3 amino acids: CASSSRTGGSNQPQHF. DNA of the CDR3: TGTGCCAGCAGTTCCAGGACAGGGGGGAGCAATCAGCCCCAGCATTTT.

The J gene is TRBJ2-3, the V gene TRBV9, with 10 bases lining up with TRBD2. Germline V gene sequence: CDR1 SGDLS, CDR2 YYNGEE. V shed 0 bases, J shed 4 bases, and the junction held 2 bases outside the gene matches. CDR3 length equals 15 residues. CDR3 coding DNA: TGTGCCAGCAGCGTAGGGAGCGGGAGGGCAGATACGCAGTATTTT. It yields the protein CASSVGSGRADTQYF.

CDR3 nucleotide sequence: TGTGCCAGCAGACCGACAGGGCCGAACACTGAAGCTTTCTTT. Translation: CASRPTGPNTEAFF. The V and J genes are TRBV5-6 and TRBJ1-1, with 7 bases fitting TRBD1. The germline V gene has CDR1 SGHDT and CDR2 YYEEEE. The CDR3 is made up of 14 amino acids. The trim removed 5 bases at V and 1 base at J, leaving 5 bases unmatched.

The chain carries TRBV15 and TRBJ1-2, with TRBD1 matching over 8 bases. The germline gives CDR1 LNHNV, CDR2 YYDKDF (reference sequence). The trim removed 5 bases at V and 8 bases at J, leaving 10 bases unmatched. This CDR3 region has 14 residues. CDR3 in amino acids: CATSVRTGRGGYTF. CDR3 nucleotide sequence: TGTGCCACCAGCGTAAGGACAGGGCGAGGGGGCTACACCTTC.

J is TRBJ2-5 and V is TRBV28; D might be TRBD2 (5 bases). This CDR3 has 12 residues. Germline CDR1 MDHEN, CDR2 SYDVKM. Trimming removed 6 bases at V and 5 bases at J, with 10 bases between. The CDR3 DNA reads TGTGCCAGCAGCGAGGGTGGTGAGACCCAGTACTTC. Translated, it gives CASSEGGETQYF.

This chain connects TRBV28 to TRBJ1-5; TRBD1 is a possible D gene (5 bases). V shed 4 bases and J shed 4 bases, with 17 bases lying between them. CDR3 size: 16 residues. The germline CDR1 and CDR2 sequences are MDHEN and SYDVKM. CDR3 region: CASSSWGGSGNQPQHF. Here the CDR3 DNA reads TGTGCCAGCAGTTCTTGGGGGGGGTCGGGTAATCAGCCCCAGCATTTT.

Points on this clone: At one of its ends the junction is not consistent with the germline gene, which may arise from a read error. Within the sample, other DNA sequences also encode this same CDR3. The chain links TRBV6-1 to TRBJ1-6, with 7 bases that match TRBD1. Germline V gives CDR1 MNHNS, CDR2 SASEGT. The CDR3 consists of 15 residues. CDR3 DNA: TGTGCCAGCAGTGAATCGGGGACAGCGGGTTCACCCCTTCACTTT. Translated, it gives CASSESGTAGSPLHF.

The V and J genes are TRBV2 and TRBJ2-3; a possible D gene is TRBD2 (6 bases). V was clipped by 6 bases and J by 1 base, with 14 bases between them. Germline V CDR1 and CDR2: SNHLY, FYNNEI. This CDR3 comprises 15 residues. The CDR3 region is CASSTLWGGTDTQYF. CDR3 DNA sequence: TGTGCCAGCAGCACTTTATGGGGGGGCACAGATACGCAGTATTTT.

J is TRBJ2-2 and V is TRBV7-2; TRBD2 matches at 7 bases. The CDR3 runs 14 residues. CDR1 and CDR2 from the germline V gene are SGHTA and FQGNSA. Germline trimming cut 5 bases from V and 6 bases from J; bases unmatched to any gene: 6. Here the CDR3 DNA reads TGTGCCAGCAGCGATAGCGGGTCGGCCGGGGAGCTGTTTTTT. As protein: CASSDSGSAGELFF.

The chain couples TRBV5-4 to TRBJ1-3, with 8 bases aligning to TRBD1. The CDR3 has 15 residues. Germline V gene lookup returns CDR1 SGHNT and CDR2 YYREEE (reference sequence). Losses at the gene ends were 3 bases for V and 0 bases for J; bases not matched to a gene: 2. This chain's CDR3 is CASSSGGLSGNTIYF. The CDR3, as DNA: TGTGCCAGCAGCTCAGGGGGCCTCTCTGGAAACACCATATATTTT.

Turning to this clone: One end of the junction varies from germline; a read error may be responsible. The chain links TRBV19 to TRBJ1-5, with D unresolved. CDR1 and CDR2 (germline): LNHDA, SQIVND (reference sequence). This CDR3 region has 15 residues. The CDR3 is CASSIREGGKQPQHF. The DNA for the CDR3 is TGTGCCAGTAGTATAAGGGAGGGCGGCAAACAGCCCCAGCATTTT.

The chain couples TRBV10-3 to TRBJ2-2; the D is unclear. Germline-derived CDR1 and CDR2 are ENHRY and SYGVKD. The length of the CDR3 is 14 residues. The V end was cut by 6 bases, the J end by 0 bases, with 8 bases between. CDR3 DNA sequence: TGTGCCATCAGACACAGTACGAACACCGGGGAGCTGTTTTTT. Translated: CAIRHSTNTGELFF.

The chain joins TRBV19 to TRBJ1-2, with D possibly TRBD1 on 5 matching bases. Germline V CDR1 and CDR2: LNHDA, SQIVND (reference sequence). The V and J ends lost 4 bases and 2 bases respectively, with 14 bases between them. CDR3 length: 15 amino acids. CDR3 in amino acids: CASSTRVLGNYGYTF. As DNA, the CDR3 is TGTGCCAGTAGTACCAGGGTCCTGGGCAACTATGGCTACACCTTC.

This clone showed up just a few times. The rearrangement uses TRBV10-2 and TRBJ2-1, with TRBD2 identical over 8 bases. The trim removed 3 bases at V and 6 bases at J, leaving 10 bases unmatched. The CDR3 has 16 residues. From germline, CDR1 is WSHSY and CDR2 SAAADI. DNA for the CDR3: TGCGCCAGCAGTGACCAGCGGGGGCCTCAGGGCAATGAGCAGTTCTTC. Translation gives CASSDQRGPQGNEQFF.

The chain uses TRBV6-1 and TRBJ2-7, with TRBD1 identical over 7 bases. CDR3 length equals 15 residues. V shed 6 bases and J 2 bases; nucleotides not matched to a gene: 10. CDR1 and CDR2 from the germline V gene are MNHNS and SASEGT. The DNA of the CDR3 is TGTGCCAGCAGGGGAACAGAGACAGGGACCTACGAGCAGTACTTC. It codes for CASRGTETGTYEQYF.

Note on this clone: The same CDR3 also results from other DNA sequences found in this sample. Here the CDR3 DNA reads TGCGCCAGCAGCCCTGGGACAGGGGGGAGCTATGGCTACACCTTC. Translation gives CASSPGTGGSYGYTF. The rearrangement links TRBV5-1 to TRBJ1-2; 11 bases fit TRBD1. With 4 bases clipped from V and 4 bases from J, the junction kept 6 bases outside the gene matches. This CDR3 is built from 15 residues. CDR1 and CDR2 (germline): SGHRS, YFSETQ. Combining the CDR3 with reference TRBV5-1 and TRBJ1-2 gives the whole variable domain KAGVTQTPRYLIKTRGQQVTLSCSPISGHRSVSWYQQTPGQGLQFLFEYFSETQRNKGNFPGRFSGRQFSNSRSEMNVSTLELGDSALYLCASSPGTGGSYGYTFGSGTRLTVV.